The next 12 T cell receptor beta chains were all read from a single sample in a study of radiotherapy plus CTLA-4 blockade in lung cancer. Assay used: immunoSEQ multiplex PCR; TCRdb lists only in-frame clones, some missing. The table lists approximately 89,000 clones, 78% of them singletons. The sample in question was peripheral blood, obtained from a patient treated with radiotherapy plus ipilimumab. These TCRs come from a human donor with non-small cell lung cancer who had a partial response to radiotherapy plus ipilimumab. Some clones in this sample may be carry-over from other donors' samples.

The CDR3 DNA follows: TGTGCCAGCTCACCAGGGGCAGGGGGCGGACAGCCCCAGCATTTT. Translating it yields CASSPGAGGGQPQHF. This chain links TRBV18 with TRBJ1-5; 8 bases are shared with TRBD1. The junction had 7 bases not matched to a gene; V was cut back by 2 bases and J by 7 bases. Germline V CDR1 and CDR2: KGHSH, LQKENI. CDR3 length: 15 amino acids.

This chain uses TRBV2 with TRBJ2-7, with 11 bases identical to TRBD1. Trimming cost V 7 bases and J 6 bases; bases outside gene matches: 5. Per germline, CDR1 SNHLY and CDR2 FYNNEI. The CDR3 consists of 13 residues. The CDR3 nucleotides are TGTGCCAGCAAGAAGGACAGGGGGCTCGAGCAGTACTTC. It encodes CASKKDRGLEQYF.

V gene TRBV14 combines with J gene TRBJ2-7, with a possible D match to TRBD1 (5 bases). V lost 4 bases to trimming and J lost 5 bases, with 18 bases between them. CDR1 is SGHDN and CDR2 is FVKESK in the germline V gene. CDR3 length equals 15 residues. CDR3 amino acids: CASSRLQAGMHEQYF. In nucleotides, the CDR3 is TGTGCCAGCAGCCGCCTACAGGCAGGGATGCACGAGCAGTACTTC.

The chain links TRBV27 to TRBJ2-7, with D possibly TRBD2 on 6 matching bases. Germline CDR1 reads MNHEY; CDR2 reads SMNVEV (reference sequence). Deletions cut 3 bases from V and 2 bases from J, with 20 bases between. CDR3 length: 17 residues. CDR3 region: CASSFKGLQGTTYEQYF. CDR3 in DNA: TGTGCCAGCAGTTTTAAGGGACTGCAGGGTACCACCTACGAGCAGTACTTC.

The chain employs TRBV11-3 and TRBJ2-5; D possibly corresponds to TRBD1 (6 bases). With 5 bases removed from V and 14 bases from J, the gap between germline ends came to 18 bases. The CDR3 totals 12 residues. Germline values: CDR1 SGHNT, CDR2 YENEEA. As DNA, the CDR3 is TGTGCCAGCAGCCCGCCGGGACAAATTCCCTACTTC. Its translation is CASSPPGQIPYF. The full variable domain, in which reference TRBV11-3 and TRBJ2-5 provide the parts outside the CDR3, is EAGVVQSPRYKIIEKKQPVAFWCNPISGHNTLYWYLQNLGQGPELLIRYENEEAVDDSQLPKDRFSAERLKGVDSTLKIQPAELGDSAVYLCASSPPGQIPYFGPGTRLLVL.

The rearrangement uses TRBV19 and TRBJ2-5, with a tentative D call TRBD1 (5 bases). The CDR3 loop spans 13 amino acids. The germline gives CDR1 LNHDA, CDR2 SQIVND (reference sequence). With 1 base removed from V and 7 bases from J, the gap between germline ends came to 10 bases. CDR3 sequence: CASSIGTTGTQYF. The CDR3 DNA reads as TGTGCCAGTAGTATAGGCACCACAGGGACCCAGTACTTC.

CDR3 nucleotides: TGTGCCAGCAGCCTTAGTGCCACAGATACGCAGTATTTT. Encoded protein: CASSLSATDTQYF. The V and J genes are TRBV5-5 and TRBJ2-3; D is undetermined. V lost 4 bases and J lost 2, with 8 bases in between. The CDR3 is 13 amino acids. CDR1 is SGHKS, CDR2 YYEKEE, per germline (reference sequence). Variable domain in full (rest from reference TRBV5-5 and TRBJ2-3): DAGVTQSPTHLIKTRGQQVTLRCSPISGHKSVSWYQQVLGQGPQFIFQYYEKEERGRGNFPDRFSARQFPNYSSELNVNALLLGDSALYLCASSLSATDTQYFGPGTRLTVL.

The chain joins TRBV5-1 to TRBJ2-5, with a weak D call TRBD1 (6 bases). Germline V lookup: CDR1 SGHRS, CDR2 YFSETQ. The CDR3 length is 14 residues. V gave up 5 bases and J gave up 5 bases, with 16 bases separating them. The CDR3 DNA follows: TGCGCCAGCAGGTCAACAGGGAATGAGGAGACCCAGTACTTC. Its translation: CASRSTGNEETQYF.

About this clone: An end of the junction does not agree with germline; a read error may underlie this. The chain employs TRBV6-1 and TRBJ2-4; 11 bases map to TRBD1. From germline, CDR1 is MNHNS and CDR2 SASEGT. CDR3 length equals 11 residues. The CDR3 loop is CASSNRDRGTF. For the CDR3, the DNA is TGTGCCAGCAGCAACCGGGACAGGGGGACTTTC.

The sample holds a few counts of this clone. The CDR3 sequence is CASTSSRGGGYEQYF. The CDR3 DNA follows: TGTGCCAGTACCTCCTCAAGGGGAGGGGGCTACGAGCAGTACTTC. The chain couples TRBV19 to TRBJ2-7, with D perhaps matching TRBD2 (7 bases). Germline V gene data show CDR1 as LNHDA and CDR2 as SQIVND (reference sequence). The V gene lost 7 bases and the J gene lost 3 bases, with 19 bases spanning the gap. The CDR3 runs to 15 residues.

The chain couples TRBV19 to TRBJ2-3; 10 bases fit TRBD2. The V segment lost 6 bases and the J segment 6 bases; nucleotides outside the gene matches: 9. Germline lookup yields CDR1 LNHDA and CDR2 SQIVND (reference sequence). This CDR3 has 15 amino acids. DNA for the CDR3: TGTGCCAGTAGGGATCACGCGACTAGCGGGGATACGCAGTATTTT. Translation gives CASRDHATSGDTQYF.

This clone has more than one count but fewer than ten. The rearrangement joins TRBV7-9 to TRBJ2-5; D possibly corresponds to TRBD2 (6 bases). Per germline, CDR1 SEHNR and CDR2 FQNEAQ (reference sequence). Between the trimmed V and J ends, which lost 5 bases and 1 base, there was a span of 20 bases. CDR3 length: 17 residues. CDR3 protein: CASSLGGRRDPQETQYF. Here the CDR3 DNA reads TGTGCCAGCAGCCTAGGAGGGAGGCGGGACCCCCAAGAGACCCAGTACTTC.